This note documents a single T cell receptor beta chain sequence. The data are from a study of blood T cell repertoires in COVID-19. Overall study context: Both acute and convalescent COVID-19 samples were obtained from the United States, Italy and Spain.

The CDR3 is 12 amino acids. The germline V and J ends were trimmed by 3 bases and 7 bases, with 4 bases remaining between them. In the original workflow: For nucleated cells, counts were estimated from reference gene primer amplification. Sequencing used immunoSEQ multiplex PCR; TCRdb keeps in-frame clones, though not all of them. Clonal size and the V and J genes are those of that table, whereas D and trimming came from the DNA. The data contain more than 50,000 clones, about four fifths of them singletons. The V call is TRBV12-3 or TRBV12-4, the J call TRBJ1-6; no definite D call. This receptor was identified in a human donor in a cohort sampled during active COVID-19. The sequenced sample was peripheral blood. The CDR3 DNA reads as TGTGCCAGCAGTTTTCAGAATTCACCCCTCCACTTT. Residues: CASSFQNSPLHF.